The 21 T cell receptor beta chains presented below share a single source sample, sequenced in a study of T-cell memory formation after mild COVID-19. TCRdb reprocessed the 5' RACE reads with MiXCR, giving one entry per CDR3 protein. The table lists around 200,000 distinct CDR3 sequences, under 20% of them singletons. The sequenced sample consisted of PBMCs or a T cell subset sorted from them (not recorded which). Every receptor here comes from a man between 18 and 35 years old who had mild COVID-19 (a few samples of this study predate the infection). Cell type and time point are not known.

The chain joins TRBV5-1 to TRBJ1-2, with a weak D call TRBD1 (5 bases). This CDR3 contains 17 residues. Germline lookup yields CDR1 SGHRS and CDR2 YFSETQ. V lost 1 base and J lost 3, with 19 bases in between. CDR3 loop: CASSLSWLVDRHYGYTF. The CDR3 DNA follows: TGCGCCAGCAGCTTGTCTTGGCTCGTTGACAGACACTATGGCTACACCTTC.

The V and J genes are TRBV7-3 and TRBJ1-5; TRBD1 matches 7 bases. Germline CDR1 is SGHTA and CDR2 is FQGTGA. CDR3 size: 24 residues. The V and J ends lost 5 bases and 3 bases, in that order; junction bases with no gene match: 34. The CDR3 DNA reads as TGTGCCAGCAGCCTCCACCTGACAGGGATTGATCATAGTCCAGTGTTTCATAACAATCAGCCCCAGCATTTT. It codes for CASSLHLTGIDHSPVFHNNQPQHF.

The V call is TRBV9, the J call TRBJ2-5; no reliable D call. The CDR3 consists of 13 residues. V dropped 1 base and J dropped 4 bases, with 8 bases sitting between them. The germline CDR1 and CDR2 sequences are SGDLS and YYNGEE. The CDR3: CASSVSGSETQYF. The CDR3 DNA follows: TGTGCCAGCAGCGTATCCGGGTCAGAGACCCAGTACTTC.

This clonotype was picked up a small number of times. The V gene is TRBV4-2, the J gene TRBJ2-5; perhaps TRBD1 as D (5 bases). Trimming stripped 0 bases from V and 7 bases from J, with 15 bases between. The CDR3 is 15 amino acids. Germline assignment: CDR1 LGHNA and CDR2 YNFKEQ. The CDR3 sequence: CASSQDQGRKGTQYF. The CDR3 DNA is TGTGCCAGCAGCCAAGACCAGGGTCGGAAGGGGACCCAGTACTTC.

This chain connects TRBV6-2 or TRBV6-3 to TRBJ2-3, with 9 positions matching TRBD2. Germline V gives CDR1 MNHEY, CDR2 SVGEGT. The ends lost 10 bases at V and 0 bases at J; junction bases unmatched: 11. The CDR3 length is 16 residues. CDR3 DNA: TGTGCCACCTCCGGAGGGCGGGGGGGTAGCACAGATACGCAGTATTTT. Encoded protein: CATSGGRGGSTDTQYF.

This clonotype was seen more than once but under ten times. The genes are TRBV5-1 and TRBJ1-6, with a tentative D call TRBD1 (6 bases). The CDR3 consists of 15 residues. Between the trimmed V and J ends, which lost 0 bases and 7 bases, there was a span of 11 bases. The germline V gene has CDR1 SGHRS and CDR2 YFSETQ. CDR3 nucleotides: TGCGCCAGCAGCTTGGGTGGGGGGGCGAATTCACCCCTCCACTTT. Its translation is CASSLGGGANSPLHF.

V gene TRBV7-7 combines with J gene TRBJ2-1; D tentatively reads TRBD1 or TRBD2 (5 bases each). Germline CDR1 SSHAT, CDR2 FNYEAQ (reference sequence). This CDR3 has 13 amino acids. Trimming cost V 2 bases and J 8 bases, with 10 bases left between them. CDR3 DNA sequence: TGTGCCAGCAGCTTATTCGGGGCTCATGAGCAGTTCTTC. Translating it yields CASSLFGAHEQFF.

CDR3 region: CASTVSPTEAFF. The CDR3 bases are TGTGCCAGCACCGTCAGCCCCACTGAAGCTTTCTTT. The chain uses TRBV2 and TRBJ1-1; D is ambiguous. This CDR3 is 12 amino acids long. CDR1 and CDR2 from the germline V gene are SNHLY and FYNNEI. V lost 7 bases, J lost 4 bases, and 10 bases lay in between.

This clonotype was detected many times. The chain recombines TRBV6-1 with TRBJ2-7, with 10 bases identical to TRBD2. With V trimmed by 3 bases and J by 13 bases, 9 bases remained unmatched. Germline CDR1 and CDR2: MNHNS and SASEGT. The CDR3 extends over 13 amino acids. CDR3 residues: CASSEVTSGWLYV. The CDR3 region has the DNA TGTGCCAGCAGTGAGGTGACTAGCGGGTGGCTATACGTC.

This clonotype was observed a few times. The chain couples TRBV15 to TRBJ1-3; D gene unclear. Germline CDR1 reads LNHNV; CDR2 reads YYDKDF (reference sequence). V was clipped by 0 bases and J by 2 bases, with 8 bases between them. The CDR3 length is 15 residues. As DNA, the CDR3 is TGTGCCACCAGCAGAGATCTTGGGCCTGGAAACACCATATATTTT. The encoded protein is CATSRDLGPGNTIYF.

The chain couples TRBV20-1 to TRBJ1-4; D perhaps matches TRBD1 (5 bases). The CDR3 runs to 17 residues. Germline values: CDR1 DFQATT, CDR2 SNEGSKA (reference sequence). V was pared by 6 bases and J by 1 base, with 21 bases between. CDR3 in DNA: TGCAGTGCCCACAGGATGGTCTATCGTCGAACTAATGAAAAACTGTTTTTT. This gives the protein CSAHRMVYRRTNEKLFF.

The genes are TRBV7-9 and TRBJ1-2, with 8 positions matching TRBD1. The CDR3 is made up of 13 amino acids. V was clipped by 1 base and J by 5 bases; unmatched bases: 0. Germline V gives CDR1 SEHNR, CDR2 FQNEAQ (reference sequence). The CDR3 region has the DNA TGTGCCAGCAGCTTAGGGACAGGGTATGGCTACACCTTC. It encodes CASSLGTGYGYTF.

This chain links TRBV7-2 with TRBJ2-3; 8 bases are a match to TRBD2. This CDR3 has 18 residues. Germline values: CDR1 SGHTA, CDR2 FQGNSA. With V trimmed by 5 bases and J by 0 bases, 13 bases remained unmatched. The CDR3 DNA reads as TGTGCCAGCAGCCCACGGGGTCCGGGGGGGGGCAGCACAGATACGCAGTATTTT. This translates into CASSPRGPGGGSTDTQYF.

The gene calls are TRBV2 and TRBJ1-5; no clear D. Trimming left V 1 base short and J 4 bases short, with 8 bases between. CDR1 SNHLY and CDR2 FYNNEI come from the germline V gene. This CDR3 is 14 amino acids long. The CDR3: CASSEETGNQPQHF. The CDR3 region has the DNA TGTGCCAGCAGTGAAGAGACGGGAAATCAGCCCCAGCATTTT.

This clonotype was seen a few times. The rearrangement links TRBV18 to TRBJ1-1; 10 nucleotides match TRBD1. The trim removed 5 bases at V and 8 bases at J, leaving 5 bases unmatched. Germline CDR1 is KGHSH and CDR2 is LQKENI. The CDR3 extends over 13 amino acids. DNA of the CDR3: TGTGCCAGCTCAACGGACAGGGGGTGGGAAGCTTTCTTT. Amino acid sequence: CASSTDRGWEAFF.

This clonotype has only a few counts. The chain carries TRBV18 and TRBJ1-3; perhaps TRBD1 as D (5 bases). The CDR3 covers 17 residues. CDR1 and CDR2 (germline): KGHSH, LQKENI. The germline V and J ends were trimmed by 2 bases and 0 bases, with 14 bases remaining between them. The CDR3 loop is CASSPTTPGISGNTIYF. Here the CDR3 DNA reads TGTGCCAGCTCACCAACCACTCCAGGGATCTCTGGAAACACCATATATTTT. Drawing the rest from reference TRBV18 and TRBJ1-3, the complete variable domain is NAGVMQNPRHLVRRRGQEARLRCSPMKGHSHVYWYRQLPEEGLKFMVYLQKENIIDESGMPKERFSAEFPKEGPSILRIQQVVRGDSAAYFCASSPTTPGISGNTIYFGEGSWLTVV.

This chain connects TRBV7-9 to TRBJ1-2, with a tentative D call TRBD1 (5 bases). Germline V gene lookup returns CDR1 SEHNR and CDR2 FQNEAQ (reference sequence). The CDR3 is 15 amino acids. Trimming removed 5 bases from V and 5 bases from J, with 18 bases in between. DNA of the CDR3: TGTGCCAGCAGCCGGACGTCTCTAGGGACTTATGGCTACACCTTC. Translation: CASSRTSLGTYGYTF. Full variable domain (missing parts from reference TRBV7-9 and TRBJ1-2): DTGVSQNPRHKITKRGQNVTFRCDPISEHNRLYWYRQTLGQGPEFLTYFQNEAQLEKSRLLSDRFSAERPKGSFSTLEIQRTEQGDSAMYLCASSRTSLGTYGYTFGSGTRLTVV.

This clonotype occurred many times. The V gene is TRBV5-5, the J gene TRBJ1-4, with a tentative D call TRBD1 (5 bases). V was cut by 5 bases and J by 5 bases, with 13 bases left in between. The germline V gene encodes CDR1 SGHKS and CDR2 YYEKEE (reference sequence). CDR3 size: 14 residues. CDR3 amino acids: CASSAGRQNEKLFF. CDR3 bases: TGTGCCAGCAGTGCAGGGAGGCAGAATGAAAAACTGTTTTTT.

In its sample, this clonotype was seen a few times. The chain couples TRBV6-2 or TRBV6-3 to TRBJ2-3; 7 nucleotides agree with TRBD1. The CDR3 sequence is 15 residues long. Unmatched junction bases numbered 11, after V lost 5 bases and J lost 6 bases. CDR1 and CDR2 (germline): MNHEY, SVGEGT. The CDR3 region has the DNA TGTGCCAGCAGTGCCCTTGACAGGGTTAGCGATACGCAGTATTTT. This gives the protein CASSALDRVSDTQYF.

This clonotype came up a few times. The rearrangement joins TRBV5-5 to TRBJ1-5; possible D gene TRBD1, 6 bases. Germline loops: CDR1 SGHKS, CDR2 YYEKEE (reference sequence). There are 16 residues in the CDR3. The germline V and J ends were trimmed by 0 bases and 4 bases, with 14 bases remaining between them. Here the CDR3 DNA reads TGTGCCAGCAGCTTGGTATGGTGGGACATTAATCAGCCCCAGCATTTT. Its translation: CASSLVWWDINQPQHF. Drawing the rest from reference TRBV5-5 and TRBJ1-5, the complete variable domain is DAGVTQSPTHLIKTRGQQVTLRCSPISGHKSVSWYQQVLGQGPQFIFQYYEKEERGRGNFPDRFSARQFPNYSSELNVNALLLGDSALYLCASSLVWWDINQPQHFGDGTRLSIL.

This sequence joins TRBV5-1 and TRBJ2-7, with D unclear. CDR1 and CDR2 (germline): SGHRS, YFSETQ. The length of the CDR3 is 11 residues. The V gene lost 5 bases and the J gene lost 1 base, with 4 bases spanning the gap. The CDR3 sequence: CASSESYEQYF. DNA of the CDR3: TGCGCCAGCAGTGAGTCCTACGAGCAGTACTTC.